The 23 T cell receptor beta chains below come from one sample, sequenced in a study of T-cell reconstitution after alpha-beta-depleted transplantation in children. Preparation of the TCRbeta library involved a method that used unique molecular identifiers. MiXCR was run by TCRdb on the PCR reads, yielding one entry per CDR3 protein. The sample contains some 500,000 distinct CDR3 sequences, 15% to 20% of which appear only once. The sample consisted of PBMCs from the stem cell graft donor, taken from the stem cell graft. These receptors all stem from a human donor who donated a stem cell graft to a child with acute lymphoblastic leukemia.

This clonotype was observed many times. Written as DNA, the CDR3 is TGCGCCAGCAGCTTGGAGGGCGGGAGCAAGACCCAGTACTTC. Protein sequence: CASSLEGGSKTQYF. The V call is TRBV5-1, the J call TRBJ2-5, with 7 nucleotides matching TRBD2. Germline CDR1 is SGHRS and CDR2 is YFSETQ. This CDR3 spans 14 amino acids. V gave up 0 bases and J gave up 6 bases; unmatched junction bases: 5.

The J gene is TRBJ2-6, the V gene TRBV5-6; D uncertain. CDR3 size: 15 residues. The germline gives CDR1 SGHDT, CDR2 YYEEEE. Trimming cost V 1 base and J 3 bases, with 8 bases left between them. The CDR3 DNA reads TGTGCCAGCAGCTTGACGGGCCGTGGGGCCAACGTCCTGACTTTC. Its protein is CASSLTGRGANVLTF.

This sequence joins TRBV7-2 and TRBJ2-1, with TRBD2 matching over 11 bases. V gave up 1 base and J gave up 7 bases; unmatched junction bases: 6. Germline assignment: CDR1 SGHTA and CDR2 FQGNSA. The length of the CDR3 is 16 residues. CDR3: CASSLEVLAGVNEQFF. CDR3 sequence (DNA): TGTGCCAGCAGCTTAGAGGTACTAGCGGGAGTGAATGAGCAGTTCTTC.

This clonotype was recorded a few times. The chain employs TRBV21-1 and TRBJ1-5; TRBD1, the table's D call, lacks a check against the DNA. TRBV21-1 is marked as a pseudogene. The CDR3 length is 15 residues. The CDR3 loop is CASRPDRNSNQPQHF. The DNA of the CDR3 is TGTGCCAGCAGACCAGACAGGAATAGCAATCAGCCCCAGCATTTT.

This clonotype has more than one count but fewer than ten. This chain links TRBV19 with TRBJ1-2, with 7 nucleotides matching TRBD1. Germline lookup yields CDR1 LNHDA and CDR2 SQIVND (reference sequence). V shed 6 bases, J shed 4 bases, and the junction held 14 bases outside the gene matches. The CDR3 covers 16 residues. DNA for the CDR3: TGTGCCAGTAGCACACTAGGGGGGACAGCGACCTATGGCTACACCTTC. This translates into CASSTLGGTATYGYTF.

The rearrangement links TRBV29-1 to TRBJ1-1; no definite D call. Trimming cost V 8 bases and J 8 bases, with 15 bases left between them. This CDR3 is 11 amino acids long. Germline V CDR1 and CDR2: SQVTM, ANQGSEA. The CDR3 sequence is CSSSRLGEAFF. CDR3 sequence (DNA): TGCAGCTCCTCCCGTCTGGGGGAAGCTTTCTTT.

This clonotype was counted a few times. V usage is TRBV5-1 and J usage is TRBJ2-7, with 12 bases fitting TRBD2. With 4 bases clipped from V and 6 bases from J, the junction kept 5 bases outside the gene matches. CDR1 is SGHRS and CDR2 is YFSETQ in the germline V gene. This CDR3 spans 14 amino acids. The CDR3: CASSLAGGRGEQYF. The CDR3 nucleotides read TGCGCCAGCAGCCTAGCGGGAGGGAGAGGCGAGCAGTACTTC.

In this sample, this clonotype turned up many times. The V call is TRBV5-1, the J call TRBJ2-7, with D perhaps being TRBD1 or TRBD2 (5 bases each). CDR3 length equals 14 residues. Germline CDR1 and CDR2: SGHRS and YFSETQ. Trimming removed 0 bases from V and 3 bases from J, with 10 bases in between. In nucleotides, the CDR3 is TGCGCCAGCAGCTTGGCATGGGGGAGCTACGAGCAGTACTTC. It specifies CASSLAWGSYEQYF.

This clonotype was detected many times. The chain couples TRBV20-1 to TRBJ1-6; D might be TRBD1 (6 bases). Germline V CDR1 and CDR2: DFQATT, SNEGSKA (reference sequence). The CDR3 extends over 14 amino acids. V was shortened by 6 bases and J by 8 bases, with 17 bases between the two germline ends. CDR3 sequence (DNA): TGCAGTGCCACGACAGGTGGGGGGTATTCACCCCTCCACTTT. This codes for CSATTGGGYSPLHF.

The V and J genes are TRBV20-1 and TRBJ1-1; perhaps TRBD1 as D (6 bases). Germline-derived CDR1 and CDR2 are DFQATT and SNEGSKA (reference sequence). Trimming removed 2 bases at V and 13 bases at J, with 20 bases between. This CDR3 has 13 amino acids. The CDR3 protein is CSARFDRSEGVFF. CDR3 DNA sequence: TGCAGTGCTAGATTCGACAGGTCCGAAGGGGTTTTCTTT.

In regard to this clonotype: Its ends do not fully match the called genes, so a read error is possible. The rearrangement uses TRBV27 and TRBJ2-7; the D is unclear. Germline CDR1 reads MNHEY; CDR2 reads SMNVEV (reference sequence). The CDR3 has 13 residues. The CDR3 nucleotides read TGTGCCATCAGTTTATCAATCCCCTACGAGCAGTACTTC. This translates into CAISLSIPYEQYF.

On this clonotype: An end of the junction differs from the germline gene, which may be a read error. The chain combines TRBV20-1 with TRBJ2-1; a possible D gene is TRBD1 (6 bases). The CDR3 extends over 12 amino acids. CDR1 DFQATT and CDR2 SNEGSKA come from the germline V gene (reference sequence). CDR3 nucleotide sequence: TGCAGTGCTAGAGAGAAGGGGGACGTGCAAGTCTTC. Its translation is CSAREKGDVQVF.

This clonotype has at least ten counts. Here the CDR3 reads CASSTGTANTGELFF. The CDR3 coding sequence is TGCGCCAGCAGCACGGGGACAGCAAACACCGGGGAGCTGTTTTTT. The V and J genes are TRBV5-1 and TRBJ2-2; 7 positions agree with TRBD1. V lost 4 bases and J lost 2; bases outside the gene matches: 5. This CDR3 has 15 amino acids. Germline V gene lookup returns CDR1 SGHRS and CDR2 YFSETQ. Full variable domain (missing parts from reference TRBV5-1 and TRBJ2-2): KAGVTQTPRYLIKTRGQQVTLSCSPISGHRSVSWYQQTPGQGLQFLFEYFSETQRNKGNFPGRFSGRQFSNSRSEMNVSTLELGDSALYLCASSTGTANTGELFFGEGSRLTVL.

This clonotype was detected only a few times. The genes are TRBV15 and TRBJ2-5; D is uncertain. The CDR3 has 11 residues. V was clipped by 5 bases and J by 3 bases, with 4 bases between them. CDR1 is LNHNV and CDR2 is YYDKDF in the germline V gene (reference sequence). CDR3 amino acids: CATSSEETQYF. CDR3 coding DNA: TGTGCCACCAGCTCGGAAGAGACCCAGTACTTC.

This clonotype was seen only a few times. The DNA for the CDR3 is TGCAGCGTTTATACCGGGACCGCCTTTGGCTACACCTTC. It specifies CSVYTGTAFGYTF. This rearrangement joins TRBV29-1 to TRBJ1-2; D perhaps matches TRBD1 (5 bases). The ends were cut back, 5 bases at V and 7 bases at J, with 17 bases in the middle. Germline V CDR1 and CDR2: SQVTM, ANQGSEA. The CDR3 has 13 residues.

The V gene is TRBV19, the J gene TRBJ1-1; D is undetermined. Trimming pared 4 bases from V and 5 bases from J, leaving 11 bases between. Germline V lookup: CDR1 LNHDA, CDR2 SQIVND (reference sequence). The CDR3 contains 13 residues. The CDR3 loop reads CASSSGPWTEAFF. The CDR3, as DNA: TGTGCCAGTAGTAGTGGGCCGTGGACTGAAGCTTTCTTT.

In this sample, this clonotype turned up a few times. The chain has TRBV20-1 and TRBJ2-2, with 7 nucleotides matching TRBD2. Germline CDR1 DFQATT, CDR2 SNEGSKA (reference sequence). The V and J ends lost 3 bases and 4 bases, in that order; junction bases with no gene match: 5. CDR3 length equals 14 residues. Here the CDR3 DNA reads TGCAGTGCTAGGGGAGGGTCTCGCACCGGGGAGCTGTTTTTT. It specifies CSARGGSRTGELFF.

This clonotype appeared a few times. CDR3 sequence: CASSPQGGSSYNEQFF. The CDR3 DNA reads TGTGCCAGCAGCCCCCAGGGGGGGAGCTCCTACAATGAGCAGTTCTTC. The rearrangement uses TRBV7-9 and TRBJ2-1, with D possibly being TRBD1 or TRBD2 (7 bases each). CDR1 SEHNR and CDR2 FQNEAQ come from the germline V gene (reference sequence). CDR3 length: 16 residues. V shed 5 bases and J shed 0 bases, with 14 bases lying between them.

This clonotype was picked up a small number of times. The chain combines TRBV19 with TRBJ2-7, with 8 positions matching TRBD1. From germline, CDR1 is LNHDA and CDR2 SQIVND (reference sequence). The CDR3 runs to 14 residues. J gave up 6 bases and V 4 bases, and 8 bases lay outside the gene matches. The CDR3 here is CASSTGRGLGEQYF. The CDR3 nucleotides read TGTGCCAGTAGTACGGGCAGGGGGCTGGGCGAGCAGTACTTC.

This clonotype was seen a few times. This CDR3 reads CSARRDGTYEQYF. DNA of the CDR3: TGCAGTGCTAGACGGGACGGGACCTACGAGCAGTACTTC. The chain employs TRBV20-1 and TRBJ2-7; either TRBD1 or TRBD2 may fit D (5 bases each). Trimming removed 2 bases from V and 2 bases from J, with 10 bases in between. Germline-derived CDR1 and CDR2 are DFQATT and SNEGSKA (reference sequence). The length of the CDR3 is 13 residues.

The chain has TRBV25-1 and TRBJ2-1, with D possibly matching TRBD1 (5 bases). Germline CDR1 and CDR2: MGHDK and SYGVNS. V lost 3 bases, J lost 2 bases, and 11 bases lay in between. The CDR3 extends over 15 amino acids. The CDR3 sequence: CASSEVRGPYNEQFF. DNA of the CDR3: TGTGCCAGCAGTGAGGTTAGGGGCCCCTACAATGAGCAGTTCTTC.

This chain uses TRBV21-1 with TRBJ1-1; no check of the table's D call, TRBD1, against the DNA was made. TRBV21-1 is a pseudogene segment. There are 13 residues in the CDR3. In DNA, the CDR3 is TGTGCCAGCAGCACTTTACAGGTACCCGAAGCTTTCTTT. Its translation: CASSTLQVPEAFF.

The chain recombines TRBV27 with TRBJ2-6; D unresolved. This CDR3 has 13 amino acids. Trimming took 8 bases from V and 3 from J, leaving 8 bases between them. Germline V lookup: CDR1 MNHEY, CDR2 SMNVEV (reference sequence). Here the CDR3 reads CASCLGGANVLTF. The CDR3 region has the DNA TGTGCCAGCTGCTTAGGTGGGGCCAACGTCCTGACTTTC.